The T cell receptor beta chain described here comes from a study of T cell clonotyping in hematopoietic cell transplantation. Germline CDR1 LNHDA, CDR2 SQIVND (reference sequence). Between the trimmed V and J ends, which lost 4 bases and 4 bases, there was a span of 10 bases. This CDR3 region has 14 residues. Method: immunoSEQ multiplex PCR; TCRdb's copy keeps in-frame clones and lacks some. The table has 30,000 to 45,000 clones, 80% to 90% seen once; the top ten hold approximately 2%. Specimen: peripheral blood mononuclear cells. The sequence was collected from a woman in her 40s in good health. Some clones in this sample may be carry-over from other donors' samples. V gene TRBV19 combines with J gene TRBJ2-2, with D possibly being TRBD1 (6 bases). The CDR3 DNA follows: TGTGCCAGTAGTAGGACAGCGCCCACCGGGGAGCTGTTTTTT. Protein product: CASSRTAPTGELFF.